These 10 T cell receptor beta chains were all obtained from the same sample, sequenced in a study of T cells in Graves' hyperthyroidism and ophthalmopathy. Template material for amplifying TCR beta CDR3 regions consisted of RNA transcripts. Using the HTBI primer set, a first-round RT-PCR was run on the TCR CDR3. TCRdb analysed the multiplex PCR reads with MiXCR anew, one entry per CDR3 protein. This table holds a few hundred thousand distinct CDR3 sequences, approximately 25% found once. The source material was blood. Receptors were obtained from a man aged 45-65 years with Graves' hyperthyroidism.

Here the CDR3 reads CASRLQGANTDTQYF. The CDR3 nucleotides are TGTGCCAGCAGACTACAGGGGGCGAACACAGATACGCAGTATTTT. V is TRBV6-1 and J is TRBJ2-3, with 9 bases lining up with TRBD1. This CDR3 region has 15 residues. Germline CDR1 is MNHNS and CDR2 is SASEGT. Trimming cost V 6 bases and J 2 bases; bases outside gene matches: 6.

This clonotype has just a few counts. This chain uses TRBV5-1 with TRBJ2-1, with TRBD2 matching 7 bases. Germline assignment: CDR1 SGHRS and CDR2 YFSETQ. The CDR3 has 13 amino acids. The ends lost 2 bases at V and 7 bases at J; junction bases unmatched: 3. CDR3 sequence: CASSFTSENEQFF. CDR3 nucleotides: TGCGCCAGCAGCTTTACTAGCGAAAATGAGCAGTTCTTC.

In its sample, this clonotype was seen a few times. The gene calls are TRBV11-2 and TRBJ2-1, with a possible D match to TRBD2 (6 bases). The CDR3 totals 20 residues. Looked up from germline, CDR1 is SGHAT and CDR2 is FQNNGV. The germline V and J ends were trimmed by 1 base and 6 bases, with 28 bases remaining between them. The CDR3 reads CASSLVSVGGPGGGSNEQFF. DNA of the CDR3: TGTGCCAGCAGCTTAGTTAGCGTGGGGGGACCCGGTGGCGGGTCCAATGAGCAGTTCTTC.

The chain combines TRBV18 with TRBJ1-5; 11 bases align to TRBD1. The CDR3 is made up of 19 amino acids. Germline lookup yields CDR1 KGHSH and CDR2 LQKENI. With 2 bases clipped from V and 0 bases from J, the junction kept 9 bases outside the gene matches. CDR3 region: CASSPSGQGASYSNQPQHF. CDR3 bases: TGTGCCAGCTCACCATCAGGACAGGGGGCCAGCTATAGCAATCAGCCCCAGCATTTT.

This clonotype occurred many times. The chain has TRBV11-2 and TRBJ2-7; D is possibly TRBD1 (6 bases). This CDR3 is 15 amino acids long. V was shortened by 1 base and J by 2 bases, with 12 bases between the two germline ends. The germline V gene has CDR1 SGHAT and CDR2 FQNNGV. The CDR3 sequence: CASSLVWDTTYEQYF. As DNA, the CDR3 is TGTGCCAGCAGCTTAGTTTGGGACACAACCTACGAGCAGTACTTC.

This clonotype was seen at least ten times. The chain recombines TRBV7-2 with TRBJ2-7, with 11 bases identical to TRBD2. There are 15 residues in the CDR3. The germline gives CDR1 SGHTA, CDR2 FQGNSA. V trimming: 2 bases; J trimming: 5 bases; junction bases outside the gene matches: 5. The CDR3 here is CASSLLAGGVDEQYF. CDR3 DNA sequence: TGTGCCAGCAGCTTACTAGCGGGAGGTGTTGACGAGCAGTACTTC.

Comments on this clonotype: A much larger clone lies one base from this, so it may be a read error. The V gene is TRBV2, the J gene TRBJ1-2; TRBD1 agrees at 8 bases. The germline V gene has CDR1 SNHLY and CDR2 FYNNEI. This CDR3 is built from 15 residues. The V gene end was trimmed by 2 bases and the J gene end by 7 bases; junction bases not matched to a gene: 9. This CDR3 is CASSESQGVTFGYTF. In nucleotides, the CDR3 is TGTGCCAGCAGTGAATCACAGGGGGTTACATTTGGCTACACCTTC. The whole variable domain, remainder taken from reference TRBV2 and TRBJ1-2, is EPEVTQTPSHQVTQMGQEVILRCVPISNHLYFYWYRQILGQKVEFLVSFYNNEISEKSEIFDDQFSVERPDGSNFTLKIRSTKLEDSAMYFCASSESQGVTFGYTFGSGTRLTVV.

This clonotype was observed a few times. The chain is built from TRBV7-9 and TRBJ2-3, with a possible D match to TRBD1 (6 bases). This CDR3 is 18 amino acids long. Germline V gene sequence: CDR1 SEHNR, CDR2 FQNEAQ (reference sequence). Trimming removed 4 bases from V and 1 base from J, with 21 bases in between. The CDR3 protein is CASSSRTAYSEGTDTQYF. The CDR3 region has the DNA TGTGCCAGCAGCTCCCGGACAGCCTACTCCGAGGGCACAGATACGCAGTATTTT.

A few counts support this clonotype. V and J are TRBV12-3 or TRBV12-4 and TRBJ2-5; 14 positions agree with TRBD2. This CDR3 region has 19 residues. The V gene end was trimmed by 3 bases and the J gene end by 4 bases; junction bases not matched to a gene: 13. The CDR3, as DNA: TGTGCCAGCAGTTTCGATTCCGGGACTAGCGGGAGACGGGGAGAGACCCAGTACTTC. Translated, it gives CASSFDSGTSGRRGETQYF.

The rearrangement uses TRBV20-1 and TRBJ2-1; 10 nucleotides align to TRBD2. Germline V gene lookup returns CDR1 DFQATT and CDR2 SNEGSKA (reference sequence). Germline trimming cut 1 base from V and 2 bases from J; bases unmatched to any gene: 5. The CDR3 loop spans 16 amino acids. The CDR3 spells CSARVRSGRAYNEQFF. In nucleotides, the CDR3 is TGCAGTGCTAGAGTGAGGAGCGGGAGGGCCTACAATGAGCAGTTCTTC.